The present T cell receptor beta chain was sequenced within a study of shared T cell receptors in the human thymus. Germline lookup yields CDR1 SGHDT and CDR2 YYEEEE. The CDR3 runs to 14 residues. Germline trimming cut 3 bases from V and 1 base from J; bases unmatched to any gene: 2. Assay: immunoSEQ multiplex PCR; the TCRdb copy retains only in-frame clones and omits some. The top ten clones hold approximately 0.013% of a sample with hundreds of thousands of clones, around 78% of them seen once. The data also belong to a second study, concerning human thymus T cells.

The TCR was taken from a boy under two years old with a congenital heart defect. The V and J genes are TRBV5-6 and TRBJ2-5; 8 bases match TRBD2. Sequenced sample: thymocytes. CDR3 protein: CASSCGGLQETQYF. CDR3 bases: TGTGCCAGCAGCTGCGGGGGGCTCCAAGAGACCCAGTACTTC.